This is a list of T cell receptor beta chains from one sample in a study of T cell changes during pregnancy in multiple sclerosis. TCRdb's table, derived via immunoSEQ multiplex PCR, lists solely in-frame clones and lacks some. The profile shows 40,000 or so clones, 92% of them singletons. The specimen comprised CD8+ T cells from peripheral blood mononuclear cells, sampled in the third trimester of pregnancy. The receptors here all came from a female donor with multiple sclerosis, enrolled in a pregnancy study. Both conserved end residues are part of each CDR3. D genes are given only for firm matches. Size is stated for part of the rows, as once, few or many counts, or as a class when the clone is expanded.

>-|TRBJ2-7|-|TRBV5-4
TGTGCCAGCAGCTTTTGGGGGGAGTCCTACGAGCAGTACTTC
CASSFWGESYEQYF
>-|TRBJ2-3|-|TRBV5-1
TGCGCCAGCAACCTACAGGGGGGGCTCCAGGATACGCAGTATTTT
CASNLQGGLQDTQYF
>-|TRBJ2-7|-|TRBV13
TGTGCCAGCAGCTGGGGGGGGCGTATCGACTACGAGCAGTACTTC
CASSWGGRIDYEQYF
>-|TRBJ2-2|TRBD1|TRBV7-9
TGTGCCAGCAGCTCGAGACAGGGGGCAGCCGGGGAGCTGTTTTTT
CASSSRQGAAGELFF
>-|TRBJ2-1|-|TRBV6-6
TGTGCCAGCAAGAGCGGATACAATGAGCAGTTCTTC
CASKSGYNEQFF
>-|TRBJ2-2|TRBD1|TRBV11-3
TGTGCCAGCAGCCCCCTCGGACAGGGACTGTTCGGGGAGCTGTTTTTT
CASSPLGQGLFGELFF
>-|TRBJ2-7|TRBD2|TRBV27
TGTGCCAGCAGTACCCTACTAGCGTCCTCCTACGAGCAGTACTTC
CASSTLLASSYEQYF
>-|TRBJ2-7|-|TRBV18
TGTGCCAGCTCACCCGGACCAAAGGGGTCCTACGAGCAGTACTTC
CASSPGPKGSYEQYF
>-|TRBJ2-7|TRBD1|TRBV28
TGTGCCAGCAGCGGATTATTGGGCAGGGGGTACGAGCAGTACTTC
CASSGLLGRGYEQYF
>-|TRBJ2-7|-|TRBV5-8
TGTGCCAGCAGCTTGCAGGGCGCCTACGAGCAGTACTTC
CASSLQGAYEQYF
>-|TRBJ2-1|-|TRBV5-8
TGTGCCAGCAGCCCCCAAGGGGCCCAGGGGAATGAGCAGTTCTTC
CASSPQGAQGNEQFF
>-|TRBJ2-3|-|TRBV29-1
TGCAGCGTCGCAGGTGTAGATACGCAGTATTTT
CSVAGVDTQYF
>-|TRBJ2-1|-|TRBV7-9
TGTGCCAGCAGCCCCCCCCCAAACAATGAGCAGTTCTTC
CASSPPPNNEQFF
>-|TRBJ1-2|-|TRBV2
TGTGCCAGCATAAGTTTTGCAGGGCCTGGCTACACCTTC
CASISFAGPGYTF
>-|TRBJ1-1|-|TRBV6-6
TGTGCCAGCAGTTACGGTAATAGGGGTATGAACACTGAAGCTTTCTTT
CASSYGNRGMNTEAFF
>-|TRBJ2-5|TRBD1|TRBV19
TGTGCCAGTAGTCTCCCGGGACAGCAAGAGACCCAGTACTTC
CASSLPGQQETQYF
>few|TRBJ1-1|TRBD1|TRBV7-9
TGTGCCAGCGGACAGGAGAACACTGAAGCTTTCTTT
CASGQENTEAFF
>-|TRBJ1-1|TRBD1|TRBV19
TGTGCCAGTATACACAGGGGCCTTCGAACTGAAGCTTTCTTT
CASIHRGLRTEAFF
>-|TRBJ1-5|-|TRBV27
TGTGCCAGCAGTCCGGGGGGGGAAGGGTTTGGCAATCAGCCCCAGCATTTT
CASSPGGEGFGNQPQHF
>-|TRBJ1-3|-|TRBV6-1
TGTGCCTTCCGCCGGGACACTGGAAACACCATATATTTT
CAFRRDTGNTIYF
>-|TRBJ2-7|-|TRBV7-2
TGTGCCAGCAGCTTTGGCGGCAGCTCCTACGAGCAGTACTTC
CASSFGGSSYEQYF
>-|TRBJ1-2|-|TRBV6-4
TGTGCCAGCAGTGACTCGGAGCAGCCTGGGGGCTACACCTTC
CASSDSEQPGGYTF
>-|TRBJ2-7|-|TRBV9
TGTGCCAGCTCTACAGGGATTGGAATGAACGAGCAGTACTTC
CASSTGIGMNEQYF
>-|TRBJ2-5|TRBD2|TRBV27
TGTGCCAGCAGTTTTACTAGCGGAGCCTACAACCAAGAGACCCAGTACTTC
CASSFTSGAYNQETQYF
>once|TRBJ1-6|-|TRBV6-5
TGTGCCAGCGGGGCCGGGTTCAATTCACCCCTCCACTTT
CASGAGFNSPLHF
>-|TRBJ2-3|TRBD2|TRBV7-8
TGTGCCAGCAGCCTTTTAGCGGGCCCCCCAGATACGCAGTATTTT
CASSLLAGPPDTQYF
>-|TRBJ1-1|-|TRBV5-8
TGTGCCAGCACCCCCTGGGGGGGCACTGAAGCTTTCTTT
CASTPWGGTEAFF
>-|TRBJ1-1|-|TRBV13
TGTGCCAGCAGCTTAGACAGCCCTAACACTGAAGCTTTCTTT
CASSLDSPNTEAFF
>-|TRBJ2-1|TRBD2|TRBV29-1
TGCAGCCTCCGACTAGCGGAGTCCCACAATGAGCAGTTCTTC
CSLRLAESHNEQFF
>-|TRBJ1-1|-|TRBV6-5
TGTGCCACCTTTCCGACAGCAAACACTGAAGCTTTCTTT
CATFPTANTEAFF
>-|TRBJ2-1|TRBD2|TRBV19
TGTGCCAGTAGTATGGAAGCGGGAGGGTACAATGAGCAGTTCTTC
CASSMEAGGYNEQFF
>-|TRBJ2-3|TRBD2|TRBV7-3
TGTGCCAGCAGCTCGGGAGGAGGCGGTGCAGATACGCAGTATTTT
CASSSGGGGADTQYF
>-|TRBJ1-3|-|TRBV19
TGTGCCAGTAGTATTCGACAGAACTCTGGAAACACCATATATTTT
CASSIRQNSGNTIYF
>-|TRBJ2-7|TRBD1|TRBV4-1
TGCGCCAGCAGCCAAGTAACAGGGGACTACGAGCAGTACTTC
CASSQVTGDYEQYF
>-|TRBJ2-1|TRBD1|TRBV7-2
TGTGCCAGCAACTGGTATGGGGACAGTCACAATGAGCAGTTCTTC
CASNWYGDSHNEQFF
>-|TRBJ2-7|-|TRBV5-6
TGTGCCAGCAGCTCGGGTACGTACGAGCAGTACTTC
CASSSGTYEQYF
>-|TRBJ1-4|-|TRBV5-4
TGTGCCAGCAGCCTCAGGAATGAAAAACTGTTTTTT
CASSLRNEKLFF
>-|TRBJ1-1|-|TRBV11-2
TGTGCCAGCAGCTTAGTGGCGGATTTGAACACTGAAGCTTTCTTT
CASSLVADLNTEAFF
>-|TRBJ1-2|-|TRBV27
TGTGCCAGCAGGGCGGGCTATGGCTACACCTTC
CASRAGYGYTF
>few|TRBJ1-1|-|TRBV29-1
TGCAGCGTTGTTCAGGTGGAAGCTTTCTTT
CSVVQVEAFF
>-|TRBJ2-3|TRBD2|TRBV6-1
TGTGCCAGCATGGCCCTAGCGGGAGGGCCAGATACGCAGTATTTT
CASMALAGGPDTQYF
>once|TRBJ2-1|-|TRBV11-2
TGTGCCAGCAGCCACGACAGTGAAGTCTACAATGAGCAGTTCTTC
CASSHDSEVYNEQFF
>once|TRBJ2-2|TRBD1|TRBV11-3
TGTGCCAGCAGCTGGGGGACAGTAACGAACACCGGGGAGCTGTTTTTT
CASSWGTVTNTGELFF